This entry features one T cell receptor (beta chain) sequence. Its target is unknown. TCRdb re-analyzed the 5' RACE reads; it lists each CDR3 protein once, without DNA. Reported are approximately 150,000 distinct CDR3 sequences; the ten largest clones contain 2.4%. This CDR3 has 15 residues. Germline loops: CDR1 ENHRY, CDR2 SYGVKD. These data are taken from a study of monozygotic twins with inflammatory bowel disease. Notes on the study in general: Fewer shared clonotypes with others were found in IBD patients than in healthy twins, especially with disease activity.

The clonotype was recovered from a human donor with ulcerative colitis or Crohn's disease, or a healthy co-twin of an affected twin (not recorded which). The sample was blood. The chain links TRBV10-3 to TRBJ2-1; the D call from TCRdb, TRBD2, cannot be confirmed without DNA. The CDR3 sequence is CAISDSVSVSDEQFF.